This T cell receptor (beta chain) was sequenced for a study of shared clonotypes between healthy human individuals. With regard to this clone: Its antigen is undetermined.

Study-level findings and limits: Between several donors, naive CD4 clonotypes were shared at a level of approximately 5%.

CD45RO-negative, CCR7-selected cells formed the naive CD8 fraction, which excluded terminally differentiated effector memory CD45RA+ cells. The table came from immunoSEQ multiplex PCR; TCRdb's copy has only in-frame clones and leaves some out. Among approximately 2,200,000 clones listed, 93% were seen once. The CDR3 sequence is 17 residues long. V lost 5 bases and J 9 bases, leaving 26 bases between the germline ends. The germline gives CDR1 LNHNV, CDR2 YYDKDF (reference sequence). The sample was naive CD8+ T cells from PBMCs. This sequence was found in a man aged 18 to 30 in good health. Some clones in this sample may be carry-over from other donors' samples. The J gene is TRBJ2-1, the V gene TRBV15, with D possibly being TRBD2 (6 bases). The CDR3 sequence: CATSQYFGGEKDGEQFF. The DNA for the CDR3 is TGTGCCACCAGCCAATACTTCGGGGGAGAAAAGGATGGTGAGCAGTTCTTC.